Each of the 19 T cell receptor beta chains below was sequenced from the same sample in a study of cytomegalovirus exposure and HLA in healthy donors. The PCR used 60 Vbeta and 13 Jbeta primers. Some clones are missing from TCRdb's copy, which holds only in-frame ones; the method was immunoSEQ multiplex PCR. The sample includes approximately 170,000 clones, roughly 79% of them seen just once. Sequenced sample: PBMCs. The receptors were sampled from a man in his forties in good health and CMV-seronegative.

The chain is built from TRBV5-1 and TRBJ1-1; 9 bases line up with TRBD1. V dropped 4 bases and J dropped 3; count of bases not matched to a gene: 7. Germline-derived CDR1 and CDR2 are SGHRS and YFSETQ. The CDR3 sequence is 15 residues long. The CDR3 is CASSLGGQGYTEAFF. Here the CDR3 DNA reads TGCGCCAGCAGCCTGGGGGGACAGGGTTACACTGAAGCTTTCTTT.

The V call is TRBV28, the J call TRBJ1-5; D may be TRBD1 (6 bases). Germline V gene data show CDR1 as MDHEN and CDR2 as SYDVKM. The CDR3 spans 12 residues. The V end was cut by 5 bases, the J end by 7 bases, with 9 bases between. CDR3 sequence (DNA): TGTGCCAGCAGTCCTCAGGGGCAGCCCCAGCATTTT. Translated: CASSPQGQPQHF.

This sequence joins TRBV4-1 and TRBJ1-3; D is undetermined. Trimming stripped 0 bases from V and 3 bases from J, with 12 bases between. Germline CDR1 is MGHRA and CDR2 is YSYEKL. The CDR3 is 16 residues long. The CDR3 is CASSQEPGNIGNTIYF. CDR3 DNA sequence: TGCGCCAGCAGCCAAGAGCCGGGTAACATTGGAAACACCATATATTTT.

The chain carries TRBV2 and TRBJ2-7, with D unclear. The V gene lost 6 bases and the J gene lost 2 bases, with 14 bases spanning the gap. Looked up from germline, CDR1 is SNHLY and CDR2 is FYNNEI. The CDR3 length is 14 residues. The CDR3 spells CASRPRLVAYEQYF. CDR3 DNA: TGTGCCAGCAGACCACGACTGGTGGCCTACGAGCAGTACTTC.

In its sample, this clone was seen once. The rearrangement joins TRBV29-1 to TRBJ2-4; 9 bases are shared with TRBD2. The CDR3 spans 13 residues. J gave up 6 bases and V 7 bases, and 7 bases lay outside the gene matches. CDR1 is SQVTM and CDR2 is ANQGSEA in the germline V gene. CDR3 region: CSAFSGGGNIQYF. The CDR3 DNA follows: TGCAGCGCCTTTAGCGGGGGAGGAAACATTCAGTACTTC.

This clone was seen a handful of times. The CDR3 DNA reads TGTGCCATCAGTGCGGGACAGGGGGCAATAGCTAATGAAAAACTGTTTTTT. Amino acids: CAISAGQGAIANEKLFF. V and J are TRBV10-3 and TRBJ1-4; 12 bases align to TRBD1. The J segment lost 3 bases and the V segment lost 4 bases, leaving 6 bases of the junction unmatched. Germline assignment: CDR1 ENHRY and CDR2 SYGVKD. The CDR3 loop spans 17 amino acids.

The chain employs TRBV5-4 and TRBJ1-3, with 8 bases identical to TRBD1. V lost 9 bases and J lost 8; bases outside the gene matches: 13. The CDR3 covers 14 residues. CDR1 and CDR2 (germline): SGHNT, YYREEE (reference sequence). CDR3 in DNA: TGTGCCACCCGCCGCTCTGACAGGGGTCACACCATATATTTT. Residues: CATRRSDRGHTIYF.

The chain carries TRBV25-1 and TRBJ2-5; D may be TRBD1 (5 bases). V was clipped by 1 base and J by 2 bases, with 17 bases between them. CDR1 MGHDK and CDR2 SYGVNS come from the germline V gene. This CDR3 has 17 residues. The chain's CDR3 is CASSEWVRTPHQETQYF. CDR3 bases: TGTGCCAGCAGTGAATGGGTCAGGACACCCCATCAAGAGACCCAGTACTTC.

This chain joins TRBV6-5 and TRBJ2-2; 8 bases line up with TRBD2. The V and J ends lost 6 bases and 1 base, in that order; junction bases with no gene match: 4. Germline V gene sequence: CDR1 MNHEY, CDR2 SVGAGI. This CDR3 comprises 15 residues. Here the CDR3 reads CASSKLAENTGELFF. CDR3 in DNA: TGTGCCAGCAGCAAACTAGCGGAGAACACCGGGGAGCTGTTTTTT.

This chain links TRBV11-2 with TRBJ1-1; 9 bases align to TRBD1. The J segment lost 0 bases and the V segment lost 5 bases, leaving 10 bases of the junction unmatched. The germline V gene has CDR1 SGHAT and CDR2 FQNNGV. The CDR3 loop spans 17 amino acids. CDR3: CASSPRQGEVMNTEAFF. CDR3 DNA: TGTGCCAGCAGCCCTAGACAGGGGGAAGTGATGAACACTGAAGCTTTCTTT.

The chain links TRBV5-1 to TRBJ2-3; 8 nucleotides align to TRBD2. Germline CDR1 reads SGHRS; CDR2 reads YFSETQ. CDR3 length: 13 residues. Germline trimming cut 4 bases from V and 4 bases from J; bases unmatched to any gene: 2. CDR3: CASSGGLADTQYF. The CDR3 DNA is TGCGCCAGCAGCGGGGGACTAGCAGATACGCAGTATTTT.

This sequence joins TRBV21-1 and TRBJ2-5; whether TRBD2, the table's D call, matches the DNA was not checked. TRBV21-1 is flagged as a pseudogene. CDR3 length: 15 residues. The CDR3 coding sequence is TGTGCCAGCAGCGGTCGTCTAGCGGGAGAGGAGACCCAGTACTTC. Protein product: CASSGRLAGEETQYF.

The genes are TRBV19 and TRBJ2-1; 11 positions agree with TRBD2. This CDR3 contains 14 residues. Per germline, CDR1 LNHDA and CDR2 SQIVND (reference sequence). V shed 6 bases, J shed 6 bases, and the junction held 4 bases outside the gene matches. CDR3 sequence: CASSSLAGANEQFF. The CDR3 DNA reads TGTGCCAGTAGCTCACTAGCGGGAGCCAATGAGCAGTTCTTC.

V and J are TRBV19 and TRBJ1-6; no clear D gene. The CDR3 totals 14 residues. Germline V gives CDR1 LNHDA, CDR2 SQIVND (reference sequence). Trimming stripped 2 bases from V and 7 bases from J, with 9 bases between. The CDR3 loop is CASSITGENSPLHF. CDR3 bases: TGTGCCAGTAGTATAACTGGAGAAAATTCACCCCTCCACTTT.

CDR3 protein: CAISEGERTGREETQYF. CDR3 sequence (DNA): TGTGCCATCAGTGAGGGGGAGCGAACCGGACGGGAGGAGACCCAGTACTTC. This chain uses TRBV10-3 with TRBJ2-5; TRBD2 is a possible D gene (6 bases). The CDR3 is 17 residues long. Trimming left V 2 bases short and J 5 bases short, with 21 bases between. Germline assignment: CDR1 ENHRY and CDR2 SYGVKD.

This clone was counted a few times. This CDR3 is CASSDFGGIGDTEAFF. In DNA, the CDR3 is TGTGCCAGCAGTGATTTTGGGGGGATTGGAGACACTGAAGCTTTCTTT. V and J are TRBV6-1 and TRBJ1-1, with D perhaps matching TRBD1 (5 bases). Germline V CDR1 and CDR2: MNHNS, SASEGT. Trimming shortened V by 3 bases and J by 3 bases, and 17 bases separated the two germline ends. The CDR3 has 16 amino acids.

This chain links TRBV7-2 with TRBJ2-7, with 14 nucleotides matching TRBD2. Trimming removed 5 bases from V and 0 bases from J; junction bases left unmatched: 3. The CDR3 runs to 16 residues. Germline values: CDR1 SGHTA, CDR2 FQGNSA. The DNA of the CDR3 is TGTGCCAGCAGCCTCGGGACTAGCGGGAGCTCCTACGAGCAGTACGTC. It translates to CASSLGTSGSSYEQYV.

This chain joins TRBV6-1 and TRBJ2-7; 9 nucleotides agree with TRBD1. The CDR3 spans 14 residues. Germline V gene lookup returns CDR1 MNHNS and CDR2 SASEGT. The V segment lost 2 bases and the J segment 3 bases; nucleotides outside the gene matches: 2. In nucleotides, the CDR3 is TGTGCCAGCAGTGAAATGGGACAGGGCTACGAGCAGTACTTC. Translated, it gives CASSEMGQGYEQYF.

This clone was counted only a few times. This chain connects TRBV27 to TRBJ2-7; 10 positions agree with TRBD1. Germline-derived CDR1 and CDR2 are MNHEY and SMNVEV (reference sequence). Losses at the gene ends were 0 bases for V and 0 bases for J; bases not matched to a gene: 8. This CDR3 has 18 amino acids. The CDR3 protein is CASSLSFGGTGASYEQYF. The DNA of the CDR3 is TGTGCCAGCAGTTTATCATTCGGAGGGACAGGGGCCTCCTACGAGCAGTACTTC.